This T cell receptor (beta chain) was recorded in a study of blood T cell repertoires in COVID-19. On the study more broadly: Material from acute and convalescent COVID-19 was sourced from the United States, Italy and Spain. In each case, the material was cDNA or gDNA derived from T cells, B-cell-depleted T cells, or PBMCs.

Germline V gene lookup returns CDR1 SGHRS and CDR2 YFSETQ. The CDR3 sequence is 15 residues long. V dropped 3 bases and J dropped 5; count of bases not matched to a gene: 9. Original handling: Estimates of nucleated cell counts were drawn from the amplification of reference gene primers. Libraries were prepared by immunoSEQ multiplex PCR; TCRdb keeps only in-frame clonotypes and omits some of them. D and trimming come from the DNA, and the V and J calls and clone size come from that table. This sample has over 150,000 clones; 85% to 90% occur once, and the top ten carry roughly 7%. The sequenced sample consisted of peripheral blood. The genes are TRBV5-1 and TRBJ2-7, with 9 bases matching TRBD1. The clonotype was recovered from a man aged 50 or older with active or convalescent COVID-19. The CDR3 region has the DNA TGCGCCAGCAGCTGGGCAGAGACAGGGGGGGACGAGCAGTACTTC. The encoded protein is CASSWAETGGDEQYF.